This is a list of T cell receptor beta chains from one sample in a study of response to subunit inactivated influenza vaccine. TCRdb recomputed calls from the RT-PCR reads with MiXCR, one row per CDR3 protein. Seen here are about 780,000 distinct CDR3 sequences, less than 20% observed once, and the top ten hold approximately 10%. The sample here was PBMCs from blood, taken less than 6 days after vaccination. These TCRs come from a man aged 45-65 years who received an inactivated influenza vaccine. Each CDR3 is given with its conserved first and last residue. Size tells how often a clone was seen (once, few, many) or the class of an expanded clone, and some rows leave it out.

V	J	size	CDR3
TRBV10-3	TRBJ1-3	.	CAIGRDEGNTIYF
TRBV20-1	TRBJ2-5	.	CSARRLASQETQYF
TRBV11-2	TRBJ1-1	.	CASSLQARGRTEAFF
TRBV20-1	TRBJ1-2	.	CSARKDQGRYGYTF
TRBV12-3/TRBV12-4	TRBJ2-7	.	CASSLEGSSSYEQYF
TRBV6-2/TRBV6-3	TRBJ1-1	few	CASSYAGLRGTEAFF
TRBV23-1	TRBJ2-3	.	CASSQSGLTGSRGGYTQYF
TRBV20-1	TRBJ1-5	few	CSAGGFGSNQPQHF
TRBV12-3/TRBV12-4	TRBJ2-1	.	CASSFSQNPRNEQFF
TRBV5-6	TRBJ2-7	many	CASSLDPNKAYEQYF
TRBV28	TRBJ2-7	.	CASTPGFGEQYF
TRBV11-2	TRBJ2-3	few	CASSLGGGSGDTQYF
TRBV29-1	TRBJ2-7	many	CSAWAEREQYF
TRBV7-8	TRBJ2-7	few	CASSLVWQPTYEQYF
TRBV2	TRBJ2-3	.	CASRGTSYSTDTQYF